The clone carrying this T cell receptor beta chain counts as medium-sized. Its antigen remains unidentified. This sample is part of a study of T cell repertoires in aging, cancer and after chemotherapy. Study at large: Six age groups, ranging from 30 or younger to 70 or older, included the donors. The whole study produced a dataset of about 8.8 million TCR reads.

Peripheral blood genomic DNA, not sorted cells or RNA, was the template. Multiplex touch-down PCR with TRB-A/B primers amplified rearranged V-D-J TRB sequences. TCRdb reprocessed the multiplex PCR reads via MiXCR and lists one record per CDR3 protein. The sample has about 2,500 distinct CDR3 sequences, roughly 30% seen once. Study-level results: These repertoire data do not allow conclusions about immunological memory after chemotherapy. In cancer patients, declining TCR diversity with age involved lost richness and lost evenness.

This CDR3 has 13 amino acids. V was trimmed by 7 bases and J by 7 bases, leaving 20 bases between them. CDR1 and CDR2 (germline): SQVTM, ANQGSEA. The sequenced sample consisted of blood. V usage is TRBV29-1 and J usage is TRBJ2-7; tentatively, D is TRBD1 (6 bases). This clonotype originated in a human donor in good health. CDR3 protein: CSAALGTPMEQYF. The CDR3 nucleotides are TGCAGCGCCGCCTTGGGGACACCCATGGAGCAGTACTTC.